A selection of T cell receptor beta chains follows, all from one sample in a study of blood T cell repertoires in COVID-19. Using immunoSEQ multiplex PCR, the repertoire was profiled, and TCRdb retains in-frame clones only, with some absent. Of tens of thousands of clones detected, about 74% appear once; the ten largest clones hold over 40%. Sample: peripheral blood. Every receptor here comes from a human donor in a cohort sampled during active COVID-19. Both conserved end residues are part of each CDR3. A D gene is named only where the DNA matches it firmly. Clone size, where shown, is once, few, many, or a class for clones that have expanded.

CDR3aa: CASSPRVDRTTEAFF; CDR3nt: TGTGCCAGCTCACCACGGGTCGACAGAACCACTGAAGCTTTCTTT; d_gene: NA; v_gene: TRBV18; j_gene: TRBJ1-1; abundance: NA
CDR3aa: CATQREGLSREQYF; CDR3nt: TGTGCCACCCAGCGGGAGGGCCTTTCTCGGGAGCAGTACTTC; d_gene: TRBD2; v_gene: TRBV7-9; j_gene: TRBJ2-7; abundance: NA
CDR3aa: CAIRETGSSTEAFF; CDR3nt: TGTGCCATCAGAGAGACAGGGAGCAGCACTGAAGCTTTCTTT; d_gene: TRBD1; v_gene: TRBV10-3; j_gene: TRBJ1-1; abundance: NA
CDR3aa: CASSRVTANDLTGELFF; CDR3nt: TGTGCCAGCAGCAGAGTGACAGCGAACGATCTCACCGGGGAGCTGTTTTTT; d_gene: NA; v_gene: TRBV21-1; j_gene: TRBJ2-2; abundance: once
CDR3aa: CASSSTGTVKNIQYF; CDR3nt: TGTGCCAGCAGCTCGACCGGGACAGTTAAAAACATTCAGTACTTC; d_gene: TRBD1; v_gene: TRBV7-9; j_gene: TRBJ2-4; abundance: NA
CDR3aa: CASTRAAESYEQYF; CDR3nt: TGTGCCAGCACGAGGGCAGCAGAGTCCTACGAGCAGTACTTC; d_gene: NA; v_gene: TRBV6-5; j_gene: TRBJ2-7; abundance: once
CDR3aa: CAWGGAGNNEQFF; CDR3nt: TGTGCCTGGGGGGGAGCGGGAAACAATGAGCAGTTCTTC; d_gene: TRBD2; v_gene: TRBV5-4; j_gene: TRBJ2-1; abundance: few
CDR3aa: CASSSKTGQPQHF; CDR3nt: TGTGCCAGCAGCTCCAAGACAGGTCAGCCCCAGCATTTT; d_gene: NA; v_gene: TRBV7-2; j_gene: TRBJ1-5; abundance: few
CDR3aa: CASSLPRGNTGELFF; CDR3nt: TGTGCCAGCAGTCTACCCCGGGGAAACACCGGGGAGCTGTTTTTT; d_gene: NA; v_gene: TRBV7-2; j_gene: TRBJ2-2; abundance: few
CDR3aa: CASSPRLVAGELFF; CDR3nt: TGTGCCAGCTCACCACGGCTGGTGGCCGGGGAGCTGTTTTTT; d_gene: NA; v_gene: TRBV18; j_gene: TRBJ2-2; abundance: few
CDR3aa: CASSLVILANEQYF; CDR3nt: TGTGCCAGCAGCTTAGTCATCCTAGCGAACGAGCAGTACTTC; d_gene: NA; v_gene: TRBV7-2; j_gene: TRBJ2-7; abundance: once
CDR3aa: CASRTDGGSYEQYF; CDR3nt: TGTGCCAGCAGGACCGACGGGGGCTCCTACGAGCAGTACTTC; d_gene: NA; v_gene: TRBV6-5; j_gene: TRBJ2-7; abundance: NA
CDR3aa: CASSEDLAGVTDTQYF; CDR3nt: TGTGCCAGCAGTGAGGACCTAGCGGGAGTCACAGATACGCAGTATTTT; d_gene: TRBD2; v_gene: TRBV6-1; j_gene: TRBJ2-3; abundance: NA
CDR3aa: CASSHTSTSGSSYEQYF; CDR3nt: TGTGCCAGCAGCCACACTTCGACTAGCGGGAGCTCCTACGAGCAGTACTTC; d_gene: TRBD2; v_gene: TRBV4-2; j_gene: TRBJ2-7; abundance: NA
CDR3aa: CASSFVGTGYPGARYEQYF; CDR3nt: TGTGCCAGCAGCTTTGTTGGGACAGGGTATCCGGGAGCTCGGTACGAGCAGTACTTC; d_gene: NA; v_gene: TRBV12-1; j_gene: TRBJ2-7; abundance: NA
CDR3aa: CASSSLLGNQPQHF; CDR3nt: TGTGCCAGCAGCTCCCTCCTAGGCAATCAGCCCCAGCATTTT; d_gene: NA; v_gene: TRBV7-8; j_gene: TRBJ1-5; abundance: NA
CDR3aa: CAWSATGAYNEQFF; CDR3nt: TGTGCCTGGAGCGCGACAGGGGCCTACAATGAGCAGTTCTTC; d_gene: TRBD1; v_gene: TRBV30; j_gene: TRBJ2-1; abundance: NA
CDR3aa: CASSYRGGEQYF; CDR3nt: TGTGCCAGCAGTTACCGAGGGGGTGAGCAGTACTTC; d_gene: NA; v_gene: TRBV6-2/TRBV6-3; j_gene: TRBJ2-7; abundance: NA
CDR3aa: CASRVQGANYGYTF; CDR3nt: TGTGCCAGCAGGGTACAGGGGGCTAACTATGGCTACACCTTC; d_gene: TRBD1; v_gene: TRBV28; j_gene: TRBJ1-2; abundance: NA
CDR3aa: CASSPIREADTQYF; CDR3nt: TGTGCCAGCTCCCCTATCCGGGAGGCAGATACGCAGTATTTT; d_gene: TRBD2; v_gene: TRBV18; j_gene: TRBJ2-3; abundance: NA
CDR3aa: CASSVDTGKDQYF; CDR3nt: TGTGCCAGCAGCGTAGATACAGGGAAGGACCAGTACTTC; d_gene: NA; v_gene: TRBV9; j_gene: TRBJ2-5; abundance: NA
CDR3aa: CASSLSSGAPRETQYF; CDR3nt: TGTGCCAGCAGTTTATCTAGCGGGGCTCCCAGAGAGACCCAGTACTTC; d_gene: TRBD2; v_gene: TRBV28; j_gene: TRBJ2-5; abundance: NA